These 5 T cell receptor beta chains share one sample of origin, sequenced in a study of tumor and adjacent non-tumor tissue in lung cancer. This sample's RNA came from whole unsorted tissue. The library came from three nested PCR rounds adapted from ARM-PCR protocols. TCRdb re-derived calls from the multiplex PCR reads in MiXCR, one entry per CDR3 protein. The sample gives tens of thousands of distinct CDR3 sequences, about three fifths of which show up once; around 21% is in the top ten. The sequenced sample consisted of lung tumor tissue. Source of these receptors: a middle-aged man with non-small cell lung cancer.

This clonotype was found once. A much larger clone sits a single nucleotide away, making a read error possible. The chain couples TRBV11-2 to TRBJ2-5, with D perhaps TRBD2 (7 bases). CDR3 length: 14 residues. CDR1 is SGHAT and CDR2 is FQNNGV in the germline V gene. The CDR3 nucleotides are TGTGACAGCAGCGAAGGGGGACTACAAGAGACCCAGTACTTC. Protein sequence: CDSSEGGLQETQYF. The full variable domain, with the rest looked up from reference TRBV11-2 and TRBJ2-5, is EAGVAQSPRYKIIEKRQSVAFWCNPISGHATLYWYQQILGQGPKLLIQFQNNGVVDDSQLPKDRFSAERLKGVDSTLKIQPAKLEDSAVYLCDSSEGGLQETQYFGPGTRLLVL.

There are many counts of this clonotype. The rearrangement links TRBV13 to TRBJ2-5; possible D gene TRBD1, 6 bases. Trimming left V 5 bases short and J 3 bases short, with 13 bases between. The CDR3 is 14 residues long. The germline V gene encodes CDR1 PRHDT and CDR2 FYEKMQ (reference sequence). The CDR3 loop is CASSGTRIKETQYF. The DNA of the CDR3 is TGTGCCAGCAGCGGGACACGGATAAAAGAGACCCAGTACTTC. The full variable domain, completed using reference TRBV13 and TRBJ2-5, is AAGVIQSPRHLIKEKRETATLKCYPIPRHDTVYWYQQGPGQDPQFLISFYEKMQSDKGSIPDRFSAQQFSDYHSELNMSSLELGDSALYFCASSGTRIKETQYFGPGTRLLVL.

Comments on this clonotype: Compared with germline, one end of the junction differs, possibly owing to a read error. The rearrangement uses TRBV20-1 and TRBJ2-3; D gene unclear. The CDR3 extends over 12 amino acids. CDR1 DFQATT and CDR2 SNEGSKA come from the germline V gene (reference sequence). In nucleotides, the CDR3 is TGTAGTGCTCCCGGGCACACAGATACGCAGTATTTT. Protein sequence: CSAPGHTDTQYF.

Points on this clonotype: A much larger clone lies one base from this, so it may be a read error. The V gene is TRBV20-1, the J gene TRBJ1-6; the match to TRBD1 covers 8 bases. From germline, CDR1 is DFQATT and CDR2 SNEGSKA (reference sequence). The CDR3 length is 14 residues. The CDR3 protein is CSATRGPYNSPIHF. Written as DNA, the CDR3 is TGCAGTGCTACCAGGGGGCCCTATAATTCACCCATCCACTTT.

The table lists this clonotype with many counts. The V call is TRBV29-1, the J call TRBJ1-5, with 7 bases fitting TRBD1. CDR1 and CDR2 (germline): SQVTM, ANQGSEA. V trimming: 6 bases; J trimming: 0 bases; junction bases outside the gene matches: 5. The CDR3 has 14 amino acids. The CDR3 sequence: CSVGQVYSNQPQHF. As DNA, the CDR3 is TGCAGCGTCGGACAGGTGTATAGCAATCAGCCCCAGCATTTT.